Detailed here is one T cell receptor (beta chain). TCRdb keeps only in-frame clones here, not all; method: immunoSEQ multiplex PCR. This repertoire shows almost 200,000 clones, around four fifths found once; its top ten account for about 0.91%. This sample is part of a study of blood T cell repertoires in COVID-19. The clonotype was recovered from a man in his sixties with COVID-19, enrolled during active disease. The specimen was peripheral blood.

Here the CDR3 reads CASSGSPGTGNTEAFF. CDR3 DNA: TGTGCCAGTAGTGGGAGTCCCGGGACAGGGAACACTGAAGCTTTCTTT. V gene TRBV19 combines with J gene TRBJ1-1, with 8 bases matching TRBD1. Looked up from germline, CDR1 is LNHDA and CDR2 is SQIVND (reference sequence). CDR3 length equals 16 residues. The V segment lost 5 bases and the J segment 1 base; nucleotides outside the gene matches: 9.